The rows below give T cell receptor beta chains drawn from one sample of a study of early T cells in non-severe SARS-CoV-2 infection. MiXCR, applied by TCRdb to the 5' RACE reads, yields one record per CDR3 protein. Of about 59,000 distinct CDR3 sequences in the sample, 10% to 15% were seen once. Sample: whole blood. Receptors originate from an adult who was a healthcare worker with PCR-confirmed SARS-CoV-2 infection or an uninfected control (not recorded which). Both conserved end residues are part of each CDR3. Some rows have no size entry. The others give once, few or many, or a class for an expanded clone.

size	V	J	CDR3
many	TRBV28	TRBJ2-3	CASSLGGNTQYF
many	TRBV29-1	TRBJ2-5	CSADRDSQETQYF
many	TRBV20-1	TRBJ2-1	CSARDLVALRDEQFF
.	TRBV11-1	TRBJ2-1	CASSPRGAGGYNEQFF
many	TRBV6-1	TRBJ1-1	CASSEGAGPPLGNTEAFF
.	TRBV10-3	TRBJ2-7	CAISEVQGAYEQYF
many	TRBV29-1	TRBJ1-2	CSVEDTGQGYGYTF
many	TRBV1	TRBJ2-3	CTSSQGTSGGADTQYF
.	TRBV10-1	TRBJ2-5	CASSLAGAEETQYF
many	TRBV19	TRBJ2-4	CASSGQGRNIQYF
many	TRBV2	TRBJ2-2	CASSEVRANTGELFF
many	TRBV18	TRBJ2-1	CASSPSGQGAREQFF
many	TRBV2	TRBJ1-2	CARLGQAPGYTF
.	TRBV20-1	TRBJ2-1	CNAYSGLAGKYEQFF
many	TRBV28	TRBJ2-7	CASSLPRSGGPYEQYF
few	TRBV19	TRBJ1-4	CASSMRQMVNEKLFF
.	TRBV12-3/TRBV12-4	TRBJ2-2	CASSLQGDTGELFF
.	TRBV9	TRBJ1-6	CASSVGGLNSPLHF
many	TRBV5-6	TRBJ2-1	CASSLRGGTGNEQFF
few	TRBV7-9	TRBJ2-6	CASSPPRGSGANVLTF
many	TRBV5-8	TRBJ2-3	CASSLISVDTQYF
many	TRBV6-5	TRBJ2-7	CASSSSGAVGYYEQYF
few	TRBV30	TRBJ2-3	CAWSKLAGGPTDTQYF
.	TRBV7-2	TRBJ2-5	CASRTYQETQYF
few	TRBV12-3/TRBV12-4	TRBJ1-1	CASNPQGKGAEAFF
many	TRBV11-2	TRBJ2-5	CASSPGRGRETQYF
.	TRBV7-8	TRBJ1-1	CASSLGGSVTEVFF
many	TRBV6-6	TRBJ1-2	CASSDSDRGHGYTF
many	TRBV11-2	TRBJ2-7	CASSLEAGSSYEQYF
.	TRBV7-2	TRBJ2-1	CASSPWGGLSNEQFF
.	TRBV7-2	TRBJ1-6	CASSLNTLGNSPLHF
.	TRBV6-5	TRBJ1-5	CASSKSGLSNQPQHF
many	TRBV2	TRBJ2-1	CASSPASGTRDDEQFF
.	TRBV10-3	TRBJ1-3	CAISDTGGRGNTIYF
many	TRBV19	TRBJ1-5	CASSISGFEPQHF